This paragraph reports one T cell receptor (beta chain). The sample is drawn from a study of a mutant IDH1 vaccine in newly diagnosed glioma. As for the study in general: Patients arrived already treated with radiotherapy, temozolomide, or both, most having had both.

Regarding time point: baseline, week 1 (first vaccination visit). Sample treatment: pre-vaccination baseline after standard-of-care therapy. TCRdb keeps only in-frame clones here, not all; method: immunoSEQ multiplex PCR. The sample shows 85,000 to 100,000 clones, roughly 90% of them seen only once. Looked up from germline, CDR1 is SGDLS and CDR2 is YYNGEE. The CDR3 covers 14 residues. Trimming removed 2 bases from V and 8 bases from J, with 16 bases in between. The sequence was collected from a woman between 50 and 59 years old with glioma. The input for sequencing was PBMCs, taken from a glioma patient treated with radiotherapy, temozolomide or both. The V and J genes are TRBV9 and TRBJ1-2; D may be TRBD1 (6 bases). The CDR3 sequence is CASSVGDRIRGYTF. The CDR3 bases are TGTGCCAGCAGCGTTGGTGACAGGATAAGAGGCTACACCTTC.